These 20 T cell receptor beta chains came from one sample sequenced in a study of early T cells in non-severe SARS-CoV-2 infection (dated by TCRdb to about 2021). The method was 5' RACE. Sequenced using a NextSeq 500. The public reads were reprocessed in TCRdb via fastp at Q25 and MiXCR, keeping in-frame beta chains. Under each unique CDR3 protein, matching rows form one entry showing the most common genes and DNA. This sample holds 88,000 or so distinct CDR3 sequences; about 15% were observed only once. Clones ranked in the top ten supply 5.5% to 7% of the sample. Source material: whole blood. These receptors all come from an adult who was a healthcare worker with PCR-confirmed SARS-CoV-2 infection or an uninfected control (not recorded which).

The sample holds a few counts of this clonotype. The rearrangement joins TRBV7-6 to TRBJ2-2; perhaps TRBD2 as D (5 bases). The V gene's germline CDR1 is SGHVS and CDR2 FNYEAQ. The CDR3 contains 13 residues. Trimming removed 7 bases from V and 4 bases from J, with 10 bases in between. The DNA of the CDR3 is TGTGCCAGCAACCTAGGAGGCACCGGGGAGCTGTTTTTT. Protein: CASNLGGTGELFF.

The CDR3 coding sequence is TGTGCCAGCAGCTTAGCCGGCACTAGTCCCACAGATACGCAGTATTTT. This encodes CASSLAGTSPTDTQYF. This chain uses TRBV7-9 with TRBJ2-3, with a tentative D call TRBD2 (5 bases). V was pared by 0 bases and J by 2 bases, with 12 bases between. The CDR3 contains 16 residues. The V gene's germline CDR1 is SEHNR and CDR2 FQNEAQ (reference sequence).

This chain links TRBV5-1 with TRBJ2-5; D is unclear. Germline CDR1 and CDR2: SGHRS and YFSETQ. The CDR3 loop spans 13 amino acids. The germline V and J ends were trimmed by 2 bases and 2 bases, with 7 bases remaining between them. This chain's CDR3 is CASSFSSQETQYF. The CDR3 DNA reads as TGCGCCAGCAGCTTCTCAAGTCAAGAGACCCAGTACTTC.

The chain has TRBV28 and TRBJ1-6, with D perhaps TRBD1 (6 bases). The CDR3 has 14 amino acids. The ends were cut back, 3 bases at V and 11 bases at J, with 14 bases in the middle. Germline CDR1 reads MDHEN; CDR2 reads SYDVKM. The CDR3 sequence: CASSFATGSPPLHF. In DNA, the CDR3 is TGTGCCAGCAGTTTTGCCACAGGGTCCCCACCCCTCCACTTT. The full variable domain, in which reference TRBV28 and TRBJ1-6 provide the parts outside the CDR3, is DVKVTQSSRYLVKRTGEKVFLECVQDMDHENMFWYRQDPGLGLRLIYFSYDVKMKEKGDIPEGYSVSREKKERFSLILESASTNQTSMYLCASSFATGSPPLHFGNGTRLTVT.

V gene TRBV28 combines with J gene TRBJ2-2; unclear D gene. The CDR3 spans 14 residues. V lost 0 bases, J lost 5 bases, and 7 bases lay in between. CDR1 MDHEN and CDR2 SYDVKM come from the germline V gene. The CDR3 coding sequence is TGTGCCAGCAGTTTATGGCCAAGTACCGGGGAGCTGTTTTTT. It translates to CASSLWPSTGELFF.

The genes are TRBV7-3 and TRBJ1-1; no definite D call. The CDR3 is made up of 17 amino acids. Germline V CDR1 and CDR2: SGHTA, FQGTGA. V lost 0 bases and J lost 8, with 22 bases in between. The CDR3 bases are TGTGCCAGCAGCTTAACAGGCCCACTCCCACTTATGGGCGAAGCTTTCTTT. Encoded protein: CASSLTGPLPLMGEAFF.

The rearrangement joins TRBV7-6 to TRBJ1-5, with D uncertain. Germline loops: CDR1 SGHVS, CDR2 FNYEAQ. The CDR3 is 20 amino acids. V lost 1 base to trimming and J lost 0 bases, with 22 bases between them. Here the CDR3 DNA reads TGTGCCAGCAGCTTAGAGCCTTCGACACCTTCCCTATATAGCAATCAGCCCCAGCATTTT. It encodes CASSLEPSTPSLYSNQPQHF.

This clonotype has only a few counts. This chain connects TRBV10-2 to TRBJ1-2, with D possibly being TRBD1 (6 bases). Per the germline V gene, CDR1 is WSHSY and CDR2 is SAAADI. The CDR3 is 14 residues long. Between the trimmed V and J ends, which lost 0 bases and 7 bases, there was a span of 12 bases. DNA for the CDR3: TGCGCCAGCAGTGAGTCCAGGGGCCGGGGTGGCTACACCTTC. Translating gives CASSESRGRGGYTF.

This clonotype has just a few counts. This chain joins TRBV6-2 or TRBV6-3 and TRBJ2-5; D is ambiguous. Looked up from germline, CDR1 is MNHEY and CDR2 is SVGEGT. Trimming left V 0 bases short and J 5 bases short, with 13 bases between. There are 15 residues in the CDR3. CDR3 amino acids: CASSYSAESVETQYF. For the CDR3, the DNA is TGTGCCAGCAGTTACTCGGCGGAGTCGGTGGAGACCCAGTACTTC.

This clonotype was seen repeatedly, ten times or more. The CDR3 DNA sequence: TGTGCCAGCAGCTTAACTAGCGGGAGGACGTACGAGCAGTACTTC. Translating it yields CASSLTSGRTYEQYF. This chain links TRBV7-2 with TRBJ2-7, with 12 bases matching TRBD2. Germline CDR1 reads SGHTA; CDR2 reads FQGNSA. Trimming removed 2 bases from V and 4 bases from J; junction bases left unmatched: 3. The CDR3 is 15 amino acids. Together with reference TRBV7-2 and TRBJ2-7, the CDR3 gives the full variable domain: GAGVSQSPSNKVTEKGKDVELRCDPISGHTALYWYRQSLGQGLEFLIYFQGNSAPDKSGLPSDRFSAERTGGSVSTLTIQRTQQEDSAVYLCASSLTSGRTYEQYFGPGTRLTVT.

The chain joins TRBV5-6 to TRBJ1-2; D unclear. Germline CDR1 reads SGHDT; CDR2 reads YYEEEE. CDR3 length: 14 amino acids. Between the trimmed V and J ends, which lost 4 bases and 4 bases, there was a span of 14 bases. CDR3 sequence reads: CASSPRAGSYGYTF. The CDR3 region has the DNA TGTGCCAGCAGCCCCCGGGCAGGATCCTATGGCTACACCTTC.

At least ten counts were recorded for this clonotype. The chain employs TRBV25-1 and TRBJ2-1; TRBD2 agrees at 10 bases. J was trimmed by 8 bases and V by 4 bases; bases with no gene match: 8. The CDR3 has 15 amino acids. Germline assignment: CDR1 MGHDK and CDR2 SYGVNS. Here the CDR3 reads CASSVPSGRSHEQFF. The CDR3 DNA is TGTGCCAGCAGTGTTCCTAGCGGGAGAAGTCATGAGCAGTTCTTC.

This chain uses TRBV6-1 with TRBJ2-7, with TRBD1 identical over 10 bases. V lost 11 bases, J lost 3 bases, and 7 bases stayed unmatched. The CDR3 runs 13 residues. Germline values: CDR1 MNHNS, CDR2 SASEGT. The CDR3 DNA reads as TGTGCCGGGGGACAGGGGCATTTCTACGAGCAGTACTTC. This translates into CAGGQGHFYEQYF.

The rearrangement joins TRBV20-1 to TRBJ2-5; TRBD2 agrees at 7 bases. Per the germline V gene, CDR1 is DFQATT and CDR2 is SNEGSKA (reference sequence). V lost 1 base to trimming and J lost 1 base; unmatched junction nucleotides: 0. The CDR3 runs to 13 residues. The CDR3 loop reads CSARGGGQETQYF. The DNA of the CDR3 is TGCAGTGCTAGAGGGGGGGGCCAAGAGACCCAGTACTTC.

This clonotype was counted a few times. V usage is TRBV7-6 and J usage is TRBJ1-5; D gene unclear. The CDR3 loop spans 16 amino acids. Trimming took 1 base from V and 2 from J, leaving 12 bases between them. The germline V gene has CDR1 SGHVS and CDR2 FNYEAQ. The CDR3 DNA reads TGTGCCAGCAGCTTAGAACTACAGCCCGGCAATCAGCCCCAGCATTTT. Its protein is CASSLELQPGNQPQHF.

This clonotype was observed a handful of times. The J gene is TRBJ2-3, the V gene TRBV7-2; D remains unclear. The CDR3 is 15 amino acids. Germline CDR1 SGHTA, CDR2 FQGNSA. Trimming stripped 4 bases from V and 5 bases from J, with 16 bases between. The CDR3 reads CASSSGALRRDTQYF. The CDR3 DNA reads TGTGCCAGCAGCTCCGGAGCCCTGAGACGAGATACGCAGTATTTT.

This clonotype turned up a few times. V is TRBV12-3 or TRBV12-4 and J is TRBJ2-7, with D perhaps TRBD1 (5 bases). Trimming cost V 6 bases and J 6 bases, with 15 bases left between them. This CDR3 spans 13 amino acids. CDR3 sequence: CASSPTTGVEQYF. CDR3 coding DNA: TGTGCCAGCAGCCCTACCACAGGCGTCGAGCAGTACTTC.

The chain links TRBV7-2 to TRBJ2-1, with D tentatively TRBD2 (5 bases). Germline CDR1 SGHTA, CDR2 FQGNSA. V was pared by 1 base and J by 4 bases, with 17 bases between. The CDR3 is made up of 17 amino acids. CDR3: CASSLEWASGRYNEQFF. CDR3 bases: TGTGCCAGCAGCTTAGAATGGGCCAGCGGCCGTTACAATGAGCAGTTCTTC.

The chain employs TRBV28 and TRBJ1-6, with TRBD1 matching 7 bases. The length of the CDR3 is 14 residues. Germline V gives CDR1 MDHEN, CDR2 SYDVKM. V shed 3 bases and J 7 bases; nucleotides not matched to a gene: 3. The CDR3, as DNA: TGTGCCAGCAGTTTTCAGGGGGTCAATTCACCCCTCCACTTT. Its protein is CASSFQGVNSPLHF.

This chain uses TRBV28 with TRBJ2-2; the D is unclear. The germline V gene has CDR1 MDHEN and CDR2 SYDVKM. V was pared by 4 bases and J by 0 bases, with 9 bases between. This CDR3 is 15 amino acids long. The CDR3 sequence is CASSYGHSNTGELFF. CDR3 sequence (DNA): TGTGCCAGCAGTTACGGTCATTCGAACACCGGGGAGCTGTTTTTT.